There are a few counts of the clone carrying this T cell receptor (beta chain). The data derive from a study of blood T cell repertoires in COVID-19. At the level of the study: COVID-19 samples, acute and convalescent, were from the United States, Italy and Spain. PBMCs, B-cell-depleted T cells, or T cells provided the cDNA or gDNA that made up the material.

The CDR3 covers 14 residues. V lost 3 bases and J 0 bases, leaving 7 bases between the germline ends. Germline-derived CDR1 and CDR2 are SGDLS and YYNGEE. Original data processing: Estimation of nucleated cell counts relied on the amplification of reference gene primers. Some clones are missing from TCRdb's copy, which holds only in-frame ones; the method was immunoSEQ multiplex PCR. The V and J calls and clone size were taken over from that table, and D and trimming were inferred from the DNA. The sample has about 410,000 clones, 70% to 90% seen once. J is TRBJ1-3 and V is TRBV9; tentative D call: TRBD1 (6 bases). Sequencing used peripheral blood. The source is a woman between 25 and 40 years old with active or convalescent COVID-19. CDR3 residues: CASSAGVSGNTIYF. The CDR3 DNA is TGTGCCAGCAGCGCAGGGGTCTCTGGAAACACCATATATTTT.